Described below is a single T cell receptor (beta chain) sequence and its context. The antigen is undetermined. This record belongs to a study of T cell responses to AZD1222 COVID-19 vaccine. Study outcomes and limitations: Reportedly, nearly half of unique spike TCRs recognized epitopes outside B.1.351/B.1.1.7 mutations. CD4 TCRs covered the whole spike, strongest at regions 160-218 and 743-854. It was only a handful of AZD1222 recipients who were seropositive at baseline.

Assay: immunoSEQ multiplex PCR; the TCRdb copy retains only in-frame clones and omits some. The sample records 130,000 or so clones, roughly 86% being singletons. With 0 bases removed from V and 2 bases from J, the gap between germline ends came to 8 bases. The CDR3 has 14 residues. Germline loops: CDR1 MNHEY, CDR2 SVGAGI. The source material was peripheral blood, sampled on day 0 of AZD1222 vaccination. The V gene is TRBV6-5, the J gene TRBJ2-7; D ambiguous. The TCR sequence derives from an adult in good health. As DNA, the CDR3 is TGTGCCAGCAGTTACTCGATTCCCGCCTACGAGCAGTACTTC. Amino acids: CASSYSIPAYEQYF.